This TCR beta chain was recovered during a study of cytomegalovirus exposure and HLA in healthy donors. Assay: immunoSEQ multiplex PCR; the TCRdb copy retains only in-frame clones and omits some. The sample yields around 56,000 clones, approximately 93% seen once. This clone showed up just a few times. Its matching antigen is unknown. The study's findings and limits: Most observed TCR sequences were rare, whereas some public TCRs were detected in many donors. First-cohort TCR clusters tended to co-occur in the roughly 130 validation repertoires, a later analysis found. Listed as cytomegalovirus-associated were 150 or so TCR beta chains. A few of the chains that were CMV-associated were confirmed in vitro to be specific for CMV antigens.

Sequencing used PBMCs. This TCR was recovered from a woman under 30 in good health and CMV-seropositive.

The CDR3, as DNA: TGTGCCAGTAGTACGACAGGGGATTCACCCCTCCACTTT. Translating gives CASSTTGDSPLHF. The chain couples TRBV19 to TRBJ1-6; 8 bases match TRBD1. The CDR3 sequence is 13 residues long. The germline V gene has CDR1 LNHDA and CDR2 SQIVND (reference sequence). Unmatched junction bases numbered 1, after V lost 4 bases and J lost 8 bases.